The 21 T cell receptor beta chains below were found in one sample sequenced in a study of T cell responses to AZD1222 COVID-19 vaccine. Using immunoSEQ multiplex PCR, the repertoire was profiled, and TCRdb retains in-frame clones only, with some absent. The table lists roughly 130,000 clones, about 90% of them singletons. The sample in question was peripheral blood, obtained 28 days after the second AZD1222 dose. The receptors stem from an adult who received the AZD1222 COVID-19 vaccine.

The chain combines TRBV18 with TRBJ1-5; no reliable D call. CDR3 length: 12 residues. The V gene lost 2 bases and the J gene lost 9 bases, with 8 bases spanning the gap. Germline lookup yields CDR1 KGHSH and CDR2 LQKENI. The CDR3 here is CASSPGDLPQHF. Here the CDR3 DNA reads TGTGCCAGCTCACCAGGGGATCTGCCCCAGCATTTT.

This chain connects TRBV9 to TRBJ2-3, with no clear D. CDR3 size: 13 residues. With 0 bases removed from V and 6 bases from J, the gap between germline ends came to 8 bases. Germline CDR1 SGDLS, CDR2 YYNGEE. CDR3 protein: CASSVVSSDTQYF. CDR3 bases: TGTGCCAGCAGCGTAGTATCCTCGGATACGCAGTATTTT.

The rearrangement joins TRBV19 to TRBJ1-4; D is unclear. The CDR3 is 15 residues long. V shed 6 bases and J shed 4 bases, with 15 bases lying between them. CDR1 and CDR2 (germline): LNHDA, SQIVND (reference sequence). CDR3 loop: CASSGTLSYNEKLFF. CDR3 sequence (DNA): TGTGCCAGTAGCGGCACTCTATCGTATAATGAAAAACTGTTTTTT.

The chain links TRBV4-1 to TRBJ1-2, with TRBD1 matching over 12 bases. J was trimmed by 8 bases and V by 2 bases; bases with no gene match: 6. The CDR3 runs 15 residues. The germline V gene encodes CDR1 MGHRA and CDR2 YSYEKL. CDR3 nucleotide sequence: TGCGCCAGCAGCCAATCGGGACAGGGGGCGCGGGGCTACACCTTC. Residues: CASSQSGQGARGYTF.

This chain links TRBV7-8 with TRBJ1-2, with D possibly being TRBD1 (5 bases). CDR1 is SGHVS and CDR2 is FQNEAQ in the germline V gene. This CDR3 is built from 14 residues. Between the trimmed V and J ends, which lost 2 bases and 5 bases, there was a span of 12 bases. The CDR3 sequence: CASSLQQDLYGYTF. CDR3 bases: TGTGCCAGCAGCTTACAACAGGACCTATATGGCTACACCTTC.

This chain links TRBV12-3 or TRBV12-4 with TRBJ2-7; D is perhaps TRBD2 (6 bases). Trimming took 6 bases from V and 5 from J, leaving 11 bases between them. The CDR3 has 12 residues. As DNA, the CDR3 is TGTGCCAGCAGGGGACTCAAGGACGAGCAGTACTTC. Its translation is CASRGLKDEQYF.

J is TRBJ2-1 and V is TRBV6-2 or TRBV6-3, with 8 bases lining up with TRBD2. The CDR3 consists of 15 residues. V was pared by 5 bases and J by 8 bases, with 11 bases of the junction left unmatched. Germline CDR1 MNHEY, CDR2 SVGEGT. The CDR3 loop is CASSPPGLARHEQFF. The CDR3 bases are TGTGCCAGCAGTCCCCCCGGACTAGCACGCCATGAGCAGTTCTTC.

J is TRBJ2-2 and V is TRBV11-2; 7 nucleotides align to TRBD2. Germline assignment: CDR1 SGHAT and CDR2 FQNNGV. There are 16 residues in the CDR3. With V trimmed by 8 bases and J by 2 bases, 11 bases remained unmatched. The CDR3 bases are TGTGCCAGCGGTAGGGAGGGGACTTCCAACACCGGGGAGCTGTTTTTT. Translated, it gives CASGREGTSNTGELFF.

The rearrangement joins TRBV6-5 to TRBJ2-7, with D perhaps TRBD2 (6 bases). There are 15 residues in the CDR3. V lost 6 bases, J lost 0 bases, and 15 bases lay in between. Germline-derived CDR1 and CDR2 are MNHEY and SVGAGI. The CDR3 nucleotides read TGTGCCAGCAGGGACCGGGACTCCAACTCCTACGAGCAGTACTTC. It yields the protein CASRDRDSNSYEQYF.

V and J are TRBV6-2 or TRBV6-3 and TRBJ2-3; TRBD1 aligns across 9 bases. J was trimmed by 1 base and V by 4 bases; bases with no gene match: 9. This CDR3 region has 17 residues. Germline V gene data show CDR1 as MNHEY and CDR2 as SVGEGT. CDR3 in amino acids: CASSSLQRQGGTDTQYF. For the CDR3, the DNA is TGTGCCAGCAGTTCACTACAGAGACAGGGGGGCACAGATACGCAGTATTTT.

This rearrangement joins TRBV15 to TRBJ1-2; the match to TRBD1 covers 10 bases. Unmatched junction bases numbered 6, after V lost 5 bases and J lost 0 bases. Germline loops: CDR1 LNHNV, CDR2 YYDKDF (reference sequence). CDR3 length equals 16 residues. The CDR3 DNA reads TGTGCCACCAGCGGGGGACAGGGGAGAACTAACTATGGCTACACCTTC. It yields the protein CATSGGQGRTNYGYTF.

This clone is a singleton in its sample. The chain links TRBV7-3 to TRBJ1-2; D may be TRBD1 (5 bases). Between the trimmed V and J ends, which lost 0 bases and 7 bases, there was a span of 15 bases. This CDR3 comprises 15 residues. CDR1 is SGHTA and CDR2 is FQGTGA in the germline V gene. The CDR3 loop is CASSLTGRGVGGYTF. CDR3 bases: TGTGCCAGCAGCTTAACGGGGAGGGGAGTCGGTGGCTACACCTTC. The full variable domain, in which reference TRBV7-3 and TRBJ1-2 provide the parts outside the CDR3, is GAGVSQTPSNKVTEKGKYVELRCDPISGHTALYWYRQSLGQGPEFLIYFQGTGAADDSGLPNDRFFAVRPEGSVSTLKIQRTERGDSAVYLCASSLTGRGVGGYTFGSGTRLTVV.

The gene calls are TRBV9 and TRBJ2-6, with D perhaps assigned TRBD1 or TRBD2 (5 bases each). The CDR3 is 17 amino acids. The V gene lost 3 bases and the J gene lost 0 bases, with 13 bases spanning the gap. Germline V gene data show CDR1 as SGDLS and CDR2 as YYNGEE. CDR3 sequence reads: CASSATGTRSGANVLTF. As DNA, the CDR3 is TGTGCCAGCAGCGCCACCGGGACCCGCTCTGGGGCCAACGTCCTGACTTTC.

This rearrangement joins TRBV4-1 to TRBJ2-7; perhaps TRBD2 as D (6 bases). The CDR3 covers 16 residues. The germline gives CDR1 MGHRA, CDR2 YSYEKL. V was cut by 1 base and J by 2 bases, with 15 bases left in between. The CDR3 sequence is CASSQGIPGSAYEQYF. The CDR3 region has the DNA TGCGCCAGCAGCCAAGGGATTCCCGGGAGCGCCTACGAGCAGTACTTC.

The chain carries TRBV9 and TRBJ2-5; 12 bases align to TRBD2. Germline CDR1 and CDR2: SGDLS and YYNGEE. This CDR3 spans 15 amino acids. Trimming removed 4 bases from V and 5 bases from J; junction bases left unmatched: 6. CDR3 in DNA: TGTGCCAGCAGCTACCTAGCGGGGGGGCTGGAGACCCAGTACTTC. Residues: CASSYLAGGLETQYF.

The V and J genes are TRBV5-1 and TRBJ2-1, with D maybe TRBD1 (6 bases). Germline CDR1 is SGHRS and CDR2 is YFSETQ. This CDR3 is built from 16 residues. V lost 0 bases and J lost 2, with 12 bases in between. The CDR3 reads CASSLGSRGAYNEQFF. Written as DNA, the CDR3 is TGCGCCAGCAGCTTGGGGTCCAGGGGAGCCTACAATGAGCAGTTCTTC.

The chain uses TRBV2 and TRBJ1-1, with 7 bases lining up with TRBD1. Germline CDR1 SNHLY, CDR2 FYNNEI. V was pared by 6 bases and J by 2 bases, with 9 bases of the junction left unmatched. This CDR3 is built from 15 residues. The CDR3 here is CASRRSGTANTEAFF. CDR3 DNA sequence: TGTGCCAGCAGGCGCTCAGGGACAGCAAACACTGAAGCTTTCTTT.

The CDR3: CASSLGQVSNQPQHF. The CDR3 nucleotides read TGTGCCAGCAGCTTAGGCCAGGTTTCCAATCAGCCCCAGCATTTT. This chain uses TRBV7-9 with TRBJ1-5; D gene unclear. The CDR3 runs to 15 residues. Per the germline V gene, CDR1 is SEHNR and CDR2 is FQNEAQ (reference sequence). Trimming pared 1 base from V and 3 bases from J, leaving 10 bases between.

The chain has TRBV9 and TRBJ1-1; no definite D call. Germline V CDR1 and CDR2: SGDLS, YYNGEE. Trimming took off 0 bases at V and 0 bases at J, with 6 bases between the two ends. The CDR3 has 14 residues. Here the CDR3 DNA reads TGTGCCAGCAGCGTAGACATTTTGAACACTGAAGCTTTCTTT. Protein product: CASSVDILNTEAFF.

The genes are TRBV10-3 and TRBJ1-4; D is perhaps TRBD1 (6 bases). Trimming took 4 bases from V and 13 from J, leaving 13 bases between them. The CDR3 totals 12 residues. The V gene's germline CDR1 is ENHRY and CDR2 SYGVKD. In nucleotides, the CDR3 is TGTGCCATCAGTGGGATACAGGGCCCACTGTTTTTT. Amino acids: CAISGIQGPLFF.

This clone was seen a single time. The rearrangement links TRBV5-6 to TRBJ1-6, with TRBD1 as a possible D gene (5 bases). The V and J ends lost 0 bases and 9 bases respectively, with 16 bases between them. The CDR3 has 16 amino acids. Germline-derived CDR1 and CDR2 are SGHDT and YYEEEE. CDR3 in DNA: TGTGCCAGCAGCTTGGTTCTGGGGACCACCTTTTCACCCCTCCACTTT. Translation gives CASSLVLGTTFSPLHF.